These 6 T cell receptor beta chains were all obtained from the same sample, sequenced in a study of Graves' ophthalmopathy and Graves' hyperthyroidism. Beta-chain TCR CDR3 regions were amplified from RNA transcripts. An initial RT-PCR round employing HTBI primers preceded a second-round multiplex PCR. TCRdb analysed the multiplex PCR reads with MiXCR anew, one entry per CDR3 protein. The data show hundreds of thousands of distinct CDR3 sequences, roughly 21% seen once. Source material: peripheral blood. These receptors were taken from a woman aged 18-35 years with stable Graves' hyperthyroidism.

The sample holds a few counts of this clonotype. The V call is TRBV12-3 or TRBV12-4, the J call TRBJ1-2; D remains ambiguous. The CDR3 has 13 amino acids. Between the trimmed V and J ends, which lost 3 bases and 4 bases, there was a span of 9 bases. The CDR3 protein is CASSFPDTYGYTF. CDR3 DNA: TGTGCCAGCAGTTTCCCAGACACCTATGGCTACACCTTC.

The chain combines TRBV12-3 or TRBV12-4 with TRBJ1-1; 10 bases agree with TRBD1. This CDR3 comprises 14 residues. Trimming took 6 bases from V and 4 from J; bases not matched to a gene: 5. The CDR3 sequence is CASRNGQGGTEAFF. Here the CDR3 DNA reads TGTGCCAGCAGAAACGGACAGGGGGGCACTGAAGCTTTCTTT.

This clonotype has ten or more counts. The V call is TRBV12-3 or TRBV12-4, the J call TRBJ2-5, with no clear D. V dropped 5 bases and J dropped 0 bases, with 10 bases sitting between them. This CDR3 region has 14 residues. In DNA, the CDR3 is TGTGCCAGCAGTCCCCGGGCCCACCAAGAGACCCAGTACTTC. Protein product: CASSPRAHQETQYF.

This clonotype was seen at least ten times. This chain joins TRBV30 and TRBJ2-5; the D is unclear. V shed 1 base and J shed 4 bases, with 4 bases lying between them. Germline CDR1 and CDR2: GTSNPN and SVGIG (reference sequence). The length of the CDR3 is 11 residues. CDR3 DNA sequence: TGTGCCTGGAGTGGGAGAGAGACCCAGTACTTC. Protein product: CAWSGRETQYF. Together with reference TRBV30 and TRBJ2-5, the CDR3 gives the full variable domain: SQTIHQWPATLVQPVGSPLSLECTVEGTSNPNLYWYRQAAGRGLQLLFYSVGIGQISSEVPQNLSASRPQDRQFILSSKKLLLSDSGFYLCAWSGRETQYFGPGTRLLVL.

This clonotype has at least ten counts. CDR3 bases: TGTGCCAGCAGCAAAACTAGCGGGGGGCCCTACGAGCAGTACTTC. It translates to CASSKTSGGPYEQYF. This chain links TRBV2 with TRBJ2-7, with 12 bases identical to TRBD2. There are 15 residues in the CDR3. After removal of 6 bases from V and 2 bases from J, the junction contained 5 bases not matched to a gene. Per the germline V gene, CDR1 is SNHLY and CDR2 is FYNNEI.

This clonotype turned up a few times. This sequence joins TRBV3-1 and TRBJ2-5; TRBD2 agrees at 12 bases. The V and J ends lost 0 bases and 7 bases, in that order; junction bases with no gene match: 6. Germline CDR1 reads LGHDT; CDR2 reads YNNKEL (reference sequence). The CDR3 extends over 16 amino acids. The chain's CDR3 is CASSQDASGGAGTQYF. CDR3 sequence (DNA): TGTGCCAGCAGCCAAGATGCTAGCGGGGGGGCGGGGACCCAGTACTTC.